Detailed here is one T cell receptor beta chain. Its antigen specificity is not known. No base qualities exist here, and no much larger clone lies one base off it. This sample is drawn from a study of cytomegalovirus exposure and HLA in healthy donors (dated by TCRdb to about 2017). Turning to the overall study: An earlier analysis of several hundred of the donors reported more than 250 Gb of sequence data and approximately 110 million unique TCR beta sequences from about 179 million T cells. An early release that covered 640 HLA-typed donors contained around 330 gigabases of sequencing data and some 87 million unique TCR sequences. The genetic ancestry cluster associated with self-reported Caucasian donors included roughly 84% of the 350 to 500 genotyped donors. The aim of the study was to test whether cataloging public T cell receptors could identify signatures of past pathogen exposure. Using immunosequencing, the study profiled T cell repertoires from approximately 700 subjects and related those repertoires to cytomegalovirus serostatus. Besides the first cohort of 550 to 750 subjects, a separate validation cohort made up of over 95 different subjects was used. The study combined high-throughput TCR immunosequencing, statistical association of individual TCRs with disease status, and machine learning to predict cytomegalovirus infection status. To study patterns of TCR occurrence, a later analysis re-analyzed previously published TCR beta repertoires from 666 donors and added high-resolution HLA genotyping. The later analysis used no new phenotypic data to find candidate immune exposures, relying instead on TCR beta sequences and their occurrence across donors. To decide whether each TCR beta V gene segment behaved as functional or pseudogenic, an earlier analysis of several hundred of the donors relied on high-throughput TCR beta sequencing. Donor age, sex, ethnicity and CMV serostatus were collected together with the repertoire data. A later genetic analysis used genome-wide SNP genotypes for about 65% of the 666 donors, treating that subset as a discovery cohort. All discovery cohort repertoires had been generated using a single sequencing platform. Both class I and class II loci were covered by HLA typing, at four-digit resolution. The number of typed donors differed by locus: roughly 620-630 for A, B, C, DRB1 and DQB1; 522 for DQA1; 606 for DPA1; and roughly 490 for DPB1. About 5 DR-DQ haplotypes were handled as single units for association and clustering, since linkage in the cohort was strong. Among approximately 370 genotyped donors of the cohort, an average of approximately 240,000 unique TCR beta nucleotide sequences was sequenced per donor, of which about 18% were non-productive. What the study reported, not specific to this receptor: In both the original and validation cohorts, the classifier was reported to diagnose cytomegalovirus status with high specificity and sensitivity. Because counts were too low, approximately 15 rarely observed V segments, including chromosome 9 orphons, were excluded from the earlier analysis of 587 of the donors. Most CMV-associated TCR beta chains appeared to be HLA-restricted in a later analysis, and the HLA associations seemed to be driven largely by CMV exposure. Some IMGT-functional V segments, including TRBV6-2 and TRBV6-3, could not be told apart with the 87-base-pair reads, so those segments were excluded. In a later genetic analysis, a missense DCLRE1C variant was associated with V-gene and J-gene trimming of TCR beta chains, and the association was replicated in an independent cohort. In an earlier analysis of around 500 of the donors, most TCR beta V segments appeared in productive rearrangements about 87% or about 30% of the time, broadly matching IMGT annotations. At a false discovery rate of 0.05, a later analysis linked around 17,000 TCR beta sequences to specific HLA alleles. In vitro tests confirmed that a few of the cytomegalovirus-associated TCR beta chains recognize cytomegalovirus antigens. It was suggested by the authors that the approach could potentially be generalized to other disease states and immunological phenotypes. Immune exposure information for the cohort was limited to CMV serostatus. Strong co-occurrence of HLA alleles, especially DR and DQ, made assigning TCR associations to individual alleles difficult. Correlated functional status among segregating V segments might be attributable to linkage disequilibrium, but an unknown experimental factor could not be ruled out. Compared with the approximately 720-donor mean, donors in an Asian-associated ancestry cluster had fewer N-insertions in productive TCRs, according to a later genetic analysis. Sequencing depth was assumed to be roughly uniform across donors in the presence/absence analyses, though that assumption may not hold. According to a later analysis, TCR association rates differed among HLA loci, with DRB1 alleles showing the most associated TCRs and HLA-C alleles showing the fewest. The cohort was sequenced for TCR beta chains only, and without alpha or paired-chain data the features that could be detected were limited. The sequencing pipeline was judged likely to have produced a cluster of highly shared sequence variants as a technical artifact. According to a later analysis, parvovirus B19, influenza, CMV and Epstein-Barr virus appeared linked to several top co-occurrence clusters. A total of 150 to 200 TCR beta chains were listed by the study as associated with cytomegalovirus. A further reported finding was that TCR beta sequences accurately predicted the HLA-A and HLA-B alleles for most subjects in the first cohort. A later analysis found that HLA-associated TCR beta chains were more clonally expanded and had lower generation probabilities than equally common non-associated chains. Because HLA typing was unavailable for some donors at each locus, only the typed subset was used in association tests. Most TCR sequences were observed very rarely across donors, whereas some public TCRs were present in many individuals.

Preparation of the library involved the immunoSEQ multiplex PCR assay. For the multiplex PCR, a mixture combining 60 forward primers for TCR Vbeta segments and 13 reverse primers for TCR Jbeta segments was used. A multiplex PCR assay on genomic DNA amplified the CDR3 region of rearranged TCR beta genes. Amplified TCR beta libraries were sequenced as 87-base-pair reads on the Illumina HiSeq System. On the study's bioinformatics: A later analysis counted 65 million to 90 million unique TCR beta chains across the 650 to 800 repertoires, and 10 million to 12 million of these chains were shared by at least two donors. Raw reads were error-corrected and collapsed into unique sequences by a nearest-neighbor algorithm in which closely related sequences were merged to remove PCR and sequencing errors. To assign V, D and J gene segments, CDR3 sequences were aligned to IMGT reference sequences. For a sequence to be retained, at least a six-nucleotide match to both a V gene segment and a J gene segment was required. Rearrangements were classified as productive when the CDR3 lacked stop codons and remained in frame with V and J, and all other rearrangements were classified as non-productive. CDR3 was defined according to IMGT convention as the region running from the second conserved V-encoded cysteine to the conserved J-encoded phenylalanine. The earlier analysis of about 500 of the donors excluded sequences that lacked an unambiguous match to a single V gene segment. An earlier analysis of 587 of the donors classified V segments as functional when productive rearrangements were above 56.7% and as segregating when the standard deviation between donors was above 5%. A statistical classification framework was built to diagnose cytomegalovirus status from the catalog of TCR beta chain sequences. In a later analysis, V and J genes were assigned by comparing TCR nucleotide sequences against IMGT/GENE-DB human TR gene sequences. Using the TCRdist pipeline, a later analysis assigned CDR3 sequences along with most-parsimonious VDJ recombination scenarios. A later analysis defined each TCR beta chain by its CDR3 amino acid sequence plus V-gene family, and excluded reads lacking a unique V-gene family. As a way to deal with suspected cross-contamination and a sequencing artifact, a later analysis dropped hundreds of nucleotide sequences that were highly shared and had low generation probability. For each public chain, a later analysis derived a clonal expansion index from normalized ranks of inferred template counts within each repertoire. A later analysis computed generation probabilities with a VDJ recombination model fitted to out-of-frame rearrangements, and checked the results against IGoR. A later analysis scored TCR-TCR, TCR-HLA and TCR-CMV co-occurrence with hypergeometric tests, applying a repertoire-size bias correction to TCR pairs. A later analysis estimated false discovery rates by permuting HLA or CMV assignments 20 times. A later analysis grouped co-occurring TCRs with DBSCAN, adding TCRdist sequence similarity when clustering within HLA-allele-positive subsets. Repertoires with fewer than 30,000 or more than 120,000 public chains, plus five repertoires with anomalous nucleotide sharing, were excluded from co-occurrence clustering. As stored in TCRdb, this immuneACCESS dataset retains in-frame rearrangements with V and J assigned. A fraction of the clones does not appear; measured against another copy, unresolved V genes explain less than half of the discrepancy, and the remainder lacks a known reason. The V and J calls and the clone size are those of that table, but D and trimming were determined from the DNA. The sample data list over 75,000 clones, and 82% of these were observed just once. The leading ten clones occupy 3% to 3.5% of the sample.

Trimming accounts for 4 bases at V and 5 bases at J, while the number of junction bases matched to no gene is 9. CDR1 is given as SGHTA and CDR2 as FQGNSA, both from the germline V gene. The CDR3 contains 16 residues, cysteine and phenylalanine counted. Of the read, only the CDR3 DNA is kept; its 48 bases are in frame from base 1. The cohort was made up of around 720 healthy bone marrow donors. At the time of sampling, every cohort member was nominally healthy, though immune exposures that went unrecorded were likely present. The donor tested CMV seropositive, placing the donor among the 250 to 350 seropositive members of the cohort. A peripheral blood sample was collected from each donor, and TCR beta sequencing was performed on peripheral blood mononuclear cells. The Qiagen DNeasy Blood Extraction Kit was used to extract genomic DNA from the blood cell samples.

Input material: PBMCs. Recombination joined TRBV7-2 with TRBJ2-3; TRBD2 agrees with 10 junctional bases. The sequence came from a man between 25 and 39 years old in good health and CMV-seropositive. The bases are TGTGCCAGCAGCTACTCAGCGGGAGGGCATGTAGATACGCAGTATTTT. Protein translation: CASSYSAGGHVDTQYF.